Listed here are 30 T cell receptor beta chains from one sample, sequenced in a study of blood T cell repertoires in COVID-19 (dated by TCRdb to about 2020). The receptor library was made with the immunoSEQ multiplex PCR assay. Here the immuneACCESS table is served through TCRdb, limited to in-frame sequences with V and J called. Missing clones are a known gap in these copies; in checked studies unresolved V genes cover under half, and the rest lacks a known reason. Recorded for this sample are some 200,000 clones; 65% to 90% of them occurred a single time. The ten largest account for 5.5% to 7% of the sample. Material: peripheral blood. Source of these receptors: a man at least 80 years old with acute or convalescent COVID-19.

This chain uses TRBV27 with TRBJ1-2, with a possible D match to TRBD1 (5 bases). V gave up 5 bases and J gave up 2 bases, with 21 bases separating them. CDR1 is MNHEY, CDR2 SMNVEV, per germline (reference sequence). This CDR3 comprises 17 residues. CDR3 region: CASSIRQYTNKNYGYTF. CDR3 nucleotide sequence: TGTGCCAGCAGTATCCGACAGTATACCAATAAGAACTATGGCTACACCTTC.

The J gene is TRBJ2-2, the V gene TRBV5-1, with D uncertain. This CDR3 comprises 15 residues. Germline CDR1 and CDR2: SGHRS and YFSETQ. Trimming removed 0 bases from V and 5 bases from J, with 11 bases in between. The CDR3 region is CASSLGRPRTGELFF. The CDR3, as DNA: TGCGCCAGCAGCTTGGGGCGGCCGCGGACCGGGGAGCTGTTTTTT.

The rearrangement links TRBV27 to TRBJ1-1; D remains ambiguous. The germline V gene has CDR1 MNHEY and CDR2 SMNVEV (reference sequence). With 5 bases removed from V and 1 base from J, the gap between germline ends came to 5 bases. The CDR3 covers 12 residues. Here the CDR3 reads CASSQRNTEAFF. For the CDR3, the DNA is TGTGCCAGCAGTCAGCGGAACACTGAAGCTTTCTTT.

The genes are TRBV2 and TRBJ2-7, with 9 bases aligning to TRBD2. CDR1 and CDR2 from the germline V gene are SNHLY and FYNNEI. With 1 base clipped from V and 4 bases from J, the junction kept 8 bases outside the gene matches. The CDR3 has 16 amino acids. CDR3: CASSEGLAGLLYEQYF. CDR3 nucleotide sequence: TGTGCCAGCAGTGAAGGCCTAGCGGGATTGCTATACGAGCAGTACTTC.

V gene TRBV5-1 combines with J gene TRBJ2-2, with a tentative D call TRBD1 (5 bases). Between the trimmed V and J ends, which lost 2 bases and 7 bases, there was a span of 6 bases. Germline lookup yields CDR1 SGHRS and CDR2 YFSETQ. The CDR3 spans 12 residues. The CDR3 here is CASSFQGGELFF. The CDR3 DNA is TGCGCCAGCAGCTTCCAGGGCGGGGAGCTGTTTTTT.

This clone turned up a few times. CDR3 residues: CATSDPTSSYNEQFF. CDR3 DNA: TGTGCCACCAGTGATCCTACGAGCTCCTACAATGAGCAGTTCTTC. The chain uses TRBV24-1 and TRBJ2-1; D unclear. CDR3 size: 15 residues. The germline gives CDR1 KGHDR, CDR2 SFDVKD. Trimming shortened V by 3 bases and J by 0 bases, and 8 bases separated the two germline ends.

This chain uses TRBV14 with TRBJ2-5, with D possibly TRBD1 on 6 matching bases. V lost 1 base to trimming and J lost 4 bases, with 13 bases between them. CDR1 and CDR2 (germline): SGHDN, FVKESK. The CDR3 extends over 15 amino acids. The CDR3 spells CASSQGSRGRETQYF. CDR3 DNA: TGTGCCAGCAGCCAAGGTAGCAGGGGAAGAGAGACCCAGTACTTC.

The V gene is TRBV5-1, the J gene TRBJ1-1, with unresolved D. CDR3 length: 14 amino acids. V lost 1 base, J lost 5 bases, and 12 bases lay in between. Germline loops: CDR1 SGHRS, CDR2 YFSETQ. The CDR3 is CASSLSQIRTEAFF. For the CDR3, the DNA is TGCGCCAGCAGCTTGTCCCAAATCAGGACTGAAGCTTTCTTT.

The chain links TRBV9 to TRBJ1-1, with a tentative D call TRBD1 (6 bases). CDR1 is SGDLS and CDR2 is YYNGEE in the germline V gene. The CDR3 contains 14 residues. V was shortened by 4 bases and J by 2 bases, with 12 bases between the two germline ends. The CDR3 DNA reads as TGTGCCAGCAGCCCCAGACAGGAAAACACTGAAGCTTTCTTT. Amino acids: CASSPRQENTEAFF.

The chain links TRBV6-5 to TRBJ2-7; weak D call: TRBD2 (6 bases). Germline V gene lookup returns CDR1 MNHEY and CDR2 SVGAGI. This CDR3 has 11 amino acids. V was pared by 9 bases and J by 5 bases, with 11 bases between. The CDR3 region has the DNA TGTGCCAGTAGGACTATCGACGAGCAGTACGTC. It specifies CASRTIDEQYV.

As to this clone: One end of the junction varies from germline; a read error may be responsible. V and J are TRBV18 and TRBJ1-1, with D possibly matching TRBD1 (6 bases). From germline, CDR1 is KGHSH and CDR2 LQKENI. This CDR3 contains 15 residues. Here the CDR3 reads CASSPPNRANAEAFF. The CDR3 region has the DNA TGTGCCAGCTCACCACCAAACAGGGCGAACGCTGAAGCTTTCTTT. The full variable domain, rest sourced from reference TRBV18 and TRBJ1-1, is NAGVMQNPRHLVRRRGQEARLRCSPMKGHSHVYWYRQLPEEGLKFMVYLQKENIIDESGMPKERFSAEFPKEGPSILRIQQVVRGDSAAYFCASSPPNRANAEAFFGQGTRLTVV.

This clone was seen once. The CDR3 nucleotides read TGTGCCAGCAGCCCCCAACTCACACGACTAGCGGGACTTGGGAATGAGCAGTTCTTC. Translation: CASSPQLTRLAGLGNEQFF. The rearrangement joins TRBV9 to TRBJ2-1; 11 bases are a match to TRBD2. The V and J ends lost 4 bases and 7 bases, in that order; junction bases with no gene match: 19. Germline V CDR1 and CDR2: SGDLS, YYNGEE. The CDR3 is 19 residues long.

This chain uses TRBV28 with TRBJ2-6; D is perhaps TRBD1 (6 bases). Germline values: CDR1 MDHEN, CDR2 SYDVKM. With 4 bases removed from V and 3 bases from J, the gap between germline ends came to 22 bases. There are 19 residues in the CDR3. CDR3 DNA: TGTGCCAGCAGTTCCCCCCCGAAACCAACAGGGCATGGGGCCAACGTCCTGACTTTC. Translation gives CASSSPPKPTGHGANVLTF.

The chain couples TRBV5-1 to TRBJ1-4, with 9 bases identical to TRBD1. Germline V lookup: CDR1 SGHRS, CDR2 YFSETQ. V lost 4 bases and J lost 4; bases outside the gene matches: 8. The CDR3 covers 16 residues. CDR3 protein: CASSRRTGESNEKLFF. The DNA of the CDR3 is TGCGCCAGCAGCCGACGGACAGGGGAGAGTAATGAAAAACTGTTTTTT.

V and J are TRBV20-1 and TRBJ1-5, with D perhaps TRBD1 (5 bases). Trimming took 3 bases from V and 3 from J, leaving 12 bases between them. Germline V gene data show CDR1 as DFQATT and CDR2 as SNEGSKA (reference sequence). The CDR3 extends over 14 amino acids. This chain's CDR3 is CSASSGSDNQPQHF. The CDR3 coding sequence is TGCAGTGCTAGTTCAGGGTCCGACAATCAGCCCCAGCATTTT.

This sequence joins TRBV6-2 or TRBV6-3 and TRBJ2-2, with 7 positions matching TRBD2. The CDR3 consists of 15 residues. The V gene's germline CDR1 is MNHEY and CDR2 SVGEGT. Unmatched junction bases numbered 5, after V lost 2 bases and J lost 5 bases. The CDR3 sequence is CASSYGWRETGELFF. For the CDR3, the DNA is TGTGCCAGCAGTTACGGTTGGCGGGAGACCGGGGAGCTGTTTTTT.

This clone has more than one count but fewer than ten. The rearrangement uses TRBV20-1 and TRBJ2-3, with D perhaps TRBD2 (6 bases). V lost 3 bases to trimming and J lost 5 bases, with 21 bases between them. The CDR3 is 16 amino acids. Per germline, CDR1 DFQATT and CDR2 SNEGSKA (reference sequence). CDR3 coding DNA: TGCAGTGCTAGTAGTCTGGGACTGCCTGGGGTAGATACGCAGTATTTT. Translated, it gives CSASSLGLPGVDTQYF.

The chain employs TRBV18 and TRBJ2-7, with D maybe TRBD2 (5 bases). The V end was cut by 3 bases, the J end by 6 bases, with 12 bases between. Germline-derived CDR1 and CDR2 are KGHSH and LQKENI. There are 13 residues in the CDR3. The DNA of the CDR3 is TGTGCCAGCTCACCCCCGGGCCTAGCCGAGCAGTACTTC. Protein product: CASSPPGLAEQYF.

The chain recombines TRBV11-2 with TRBJ2-1, with a weak D call TRBD2 (6 bases). This CDR3 comprises 15 residues. V lost 1 base, J lost 4 bases, and 11 bases lay in between. In germline, CDR1 is SGHAT, CDR2 FQNNGV. The chain's CDR3 is CASSLVSGGYNEQFF. CDR3 DNA: TGTGCCAGCAGCTTAGTTAGCGGAGGGTACAATGAGCAGTTCTTC.

About this clone itself: Sequence at one end of the junction differs from germline and may be a read error. The chain carries TRBV7-7 and TRBJ2-1; a weak D match, TRBD1 (5 bases). The CDR3 contains 15 residues. Per the germline V gene, CDR1 is SSHAT and CDR2 is FNYEAQ (reference sequence). The CDR3 protein is CASSLQVTEGGEQFF. CDR3 sequence (DNA): TGTGCTAGCAGCTTACAGGTAACCGAAGGTGGTGAGCAGTTCTTC.

The rearrangement uses TRBV6-5 and TRBJ2-7; 8 nucleotides agree with TRBD1. CDR3 length: 15 amino acids. The germline CDR1 and CDR2 sequences are MNHEY and SVGAGI. Trimming removed 7 bases from V and 5 bases from J; junction bases left unmatched: 13. The DNA of the CDR3 is TGTGCCAGCAAGGTTGGACAGGGTGGGAGAAACGAGCAGTACTTC. As protein: CASKVGQGGRNEQYF.

This chain links TRBV28 with TRBJ2-1; weak D call: TRBD1 (7 bases). The CDR3 has 15 residues. Germline values: CDR1 MDHEN, CDR2 SYDVKM. V lost 4 bases and J 0 bases, leaving 10 bases between the germline ends. DNA of the CDR3: TGTGCCAGCAGTTGGCAGGGGGGCTCCTACAATGAGCAGTTCTTC. Its translation: CASSWQGGSYNEQFF.

V is TRBV6-5 and J is TRBJ2-1, with 8 bases fitting TRBD2. The CDR3 extends over 14 amino acids. V shed 6 bases, J shed 3 bases, and the junction held 4 bases outside the gene matches. Germline V gene lookup returns CDR1 MNHEY and CDR2 SVGAGI. CDR3 in DNA: TGTGCCAGCAGACCCAGCGGGGGCTACAATGAGCAGTTCTTC. Protein: CASRPSGGYNEQFF.

The chain employs TRBV3-1 (or the pseudogene TRBV3-2) and TRBJ1-1; TRBD1 aligns across 8 bases. Germline V CDR1 and CDR2: LGHDT, YNNKEL (reference sequence). The CDR3 covers 16 residues. The V and J ends lost 1 base and 6 bases, in that order; junction bases with no gene match: 10. CDR3: CASSQGQGTTMSEAFF. CDR3 nucleotides: TGTGCCAGCAGCCAAGGACAGGGGACAACAATGTCTGAAGCTTTCTTT.

The chain carries TRBV6-2 or TRBV6-3 and TRBJ2-7; TRBD2 aligns across 7 bases. CDR1 is MNHEY, CDR2 SVGEGT, per germline. V shed 2 bases and J 4 bases; nucleotides not matched to a gene: 5. This CDR3 is 14 amino acids long. As DNA, the CDR3 is TGTGCCAGCAGTTACGGGAGGGAAGCATACGAGCAGTACGTC. Its protein product is CASSYGREAYEQYV.

The chain has TRBV30 and TRBJ2-3; 11 nucleotides align to TRBD1. Losses at the gene ends were 5 bases for V and 2 bases for J; bases not matched to a gene: 3. CDR1 is GTSNPN and CDR2 is SVGIG in the germline V gene (reference sequence). This CDR3 spans 14 amino acids. Here the CDR3 reads CAWGTGGTTDTQYF. As DNA, the CDR3 is TGTGCCTGGGGGACAGGGGGTACCACAGATACGCAGTATTTT.

This rearrangement joins TRBV2 to TRBJ2-3; D possibly corresponds to TRBD2 (6 bases). Per germline, CDR1 SNHLY and CDR2 FYNNEI. The CDR3 contains 15 residues. Between the trimmed V and J ends, which lost 1 base and 0 bases, there was a span of 8 bases. CDR3 nucleotide sequence: TGTGCCAGCAGTGAAGGGCTAGCGAGCACAGATACGCAGTATTTT. Its protein is CASSEGLASTDTQYF.

This chain connects TRBV7-2 to TRBJ2-3; 11 bases fit TRBD1. CDR1 is SGHTA, CDR2 FQGNSA, per germline. The J segment lost 6 bases and the V segment lost 1 base, leaving 6 bases of the junction unmatched. The CDR3 spans 16 residues. CDR3 sequence: CASSLVGTGGPDTQYF. DNA of the CDR3: TGTGCCAGCAGCTTAGTAGGGACAGGGGGTCCGGATACGCAGTATTTT.

The chain recombines TRBV4-1 with TRBJ1-2, with a possible D match to TRBD1 (6 bases). CDR1 and CDR2 (germline): MGHRA, YSYEKL. The CDR3 extends over 16 amino acids. The V gene lost 1 base and the J gene lost 0 bases, with 12 bases spanning the gap. The CDR3 reads CASSQADSTTNYGYTF. CDR3 nucleotides: TGCGCCAGCAGCCAAGCGGACAGCACGACTAACTATGGCTACACCTTC.

J is TRBJ2-1 and V is TRBV18; TRBD2 aligns across 11 bases. Germline V lookup: CDR1 KGHSH, CDR2 LQKENI. V lost 0 bases to trimming and J lost 4 bases; unmatched junction nucleotides: 8. The length of the CDR3 is 18 residues. CDR3 in DNA: TGTGCCAGCTCACCACCTCTAGCGGGAGGAAAATTTTACAATGAGCAGTTCTTC. The encoded protein is CASSPPLAGGKFYNEQFF. The whole variable domain, filled in from reference TRBV18 and TRBJ2-1, reads NAGVMQNPRHLVRRRGQEARLRCSPMKGHSHVYWYRQLPEEGLKFMVYLQKENIIDESGMPKERFSAEFPKEGPSILRIQQVVRGDSAAYFCASSPPLAGGKFYNEQFFGPGTRLTVL.